This T cell receptor (beta chain) was profiled in a study of blood T cell repertoires in COVID-19. Looked up from germline, CDR1 is SGDLS and CDR2 is YYNGEE. The V and J ends lost 0 bases and 5 bases, in that order; junction bases with no gene match: 8. The CDR3 length is 16 residues. In the authors' workflow: Reference gene primer amplification yielded estimated nucleated cell counts. Measured with immunoSEQ multiplex PCR; TCRdb has only the in-frame clones, and not every one. V and J calls and clone size are copied from that table; D and trimming were computed from the DNA. The table lists hundreds of thousands of clones, around 84% of them singletons. The table lists this clone with a count of one.

V gene TRBV9 combines with J gene TRBJ2-5; 9 bases are shared with TRBD1. This clonotype originated in a man in his 70s with acute or convalescent COVID-19. The sequenced material came from peripheral blood. CDR3 nucleotides: TGTGCCAGCAGCGTAGGGATAACAGGGGGCGAGGAGACCCAGTACTTC. Translated: CASSVGITGGEETQYF.